The rows below give T cell receptor beta chains drawn from one sample of a study of T cells in Graves' hyperthyroidism and ophthalmopathy. TCRdb re-analysed the multiplex PCR reads in MiXCR, keeping a single row per CDR3 protein. Among around 600,000 distinct CDR3 sequences listed, 45% were seen once. The specimen was peripheral blood or thyroid tissue (not recorded which). These receptors all stem from an adult man with Graves' disease, either hyperthyroidism or ophthalmopathy (not recorded which). Both conserved end residues are part of each CDR3. D genes are given only for firm matches. The size entry is marked missing in some rows and otherwise reads once, few, many or a size class.

.,TRBV19,TRBD1,TRBJ2-7,CASSIRDRGDYEQYF,TGTGCCAGTAGTATACGGGACAGGGGGGACTACGAGCAGTACTTC
many,TRBV19,.,TRBJ1-5,CASSPENQPQHF,TGTGCCAGTAGTCCGGAGAATCAGCCCCAGCATTTT
.,TRBV7-2,TRBD1,TRBJ1-6,CASSLRTGDGNSPLHF,TGTGCCAGCAGCCTTCGGACAGGGGACGGGAATTCACCCCTCCACTTT
.,TRBV9,TRBD1,TRBJ1-5,CASSPQQGNQPQHF,TGTGCCAGCTCACCTCAACAGGGGAATCAGCCCCAGCATTTT
few,TRBV6-5,.,TRBJ1-1,CASSYSDLNTEAFF,TGTGCCAGCAGTTACTCGGACTTGAACACTGAAGCTTTCTTT
once,TRBV6-6,.,TRBJ1-6,CASSYVSNNSPLHF,TGTGCCAGCAGTTACGTGTCGAATAATTCACCCCTCCACTTT
many,TRBV19,.,TRBJ1-6,CASSGPKAPLHF,TGTGCCAGTAGTGGCCCCAAAGCGCCCCTCCACTTT
.,TRBV7-9,.,TRBJ2-7,CASSQLRVSPSEQYF,TGTGCCAGCAGCCAATTAAGGGTCTCCCCTTCCGAGCAGTACTTC
.,TRBV25-1,TRBD2,TRBJ2-5,CASSEYTSGIETQYF,TGTGCCAGCAGTGAATATACTAGCGGGATCGAGACCCAGTACTTC
.,TRBV25-1,.,TRBJ2-7,CASSDWNYEQYF,TGTGCCAGCAGTGATTGGAACTACGAGCAGTACTTC
many,TRBV15,.,TRBJ1-3,CATSREKQGSGNTIYF,TGTGCCACCAGCAGGGAGAAACAGGGCTCTGGAAACACCATATATTTT
.,TRBV5-1,.,TRBJ1-1,CASSLQAGTEAFF,TGCGCCAGCAGCTTGCAGGCGGGGACTGAAGCTTTCTTT
many,TRBV7-9,.,TRBJ2-5,CASSPRGASLGETQYF,TGTGCCAGCAGCCCCCGGGGGGCTAGTCTGGGTGAGACCCAGTACTTC
few,TRBV7-9,TRBD2,TRBJ2-7,CASSLSGGGVYEQYF,TGTGCCAGCAGCCTTAGCGGGGGGGGGGTGTACGAGCAGTACTTC
.,TRBV29-1,.,TRBJ1-1,CSVVGGGGTEAFF,TGCAGCGTTGTAGGGGGAGGTGGCACTGAAGCTTTCTTT
.,TRBV20-1,TRBD1,TRBJ2-7,CSSFDRDYEQYF,TGCAGCTCCTTCGACAGGGACTACGAGCAGTACTTC
many,TRBV10-3,.,TRBJ2-5,CAVGGTDETQYF,TGTGCCGTCGGCGGGACAGACGAGACCCAGTACTTC
once,TRBV7-9,TRBD1,TRBJ1-6,CASSLDRDSSYNSPLHF,TGTGCCAGCAGCTTAGACAGGGACAGCTCCTATAATTCACCCCTCCACTTT
many,TRBV10-3,.,TRBJ1-1,CAISDSGSEAFF,TGTGCCATCAGTGATTCAGGTTCTGAAGCTTTCTTT